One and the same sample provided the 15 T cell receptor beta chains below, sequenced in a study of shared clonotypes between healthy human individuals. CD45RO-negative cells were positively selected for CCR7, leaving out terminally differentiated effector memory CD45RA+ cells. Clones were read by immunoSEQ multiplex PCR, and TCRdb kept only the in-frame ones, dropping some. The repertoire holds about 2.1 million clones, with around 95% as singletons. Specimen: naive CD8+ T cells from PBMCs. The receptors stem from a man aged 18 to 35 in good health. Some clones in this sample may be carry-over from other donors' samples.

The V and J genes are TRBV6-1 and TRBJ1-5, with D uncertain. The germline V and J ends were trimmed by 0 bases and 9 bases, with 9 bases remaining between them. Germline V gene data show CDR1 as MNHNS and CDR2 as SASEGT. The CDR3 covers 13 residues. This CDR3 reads CASSEAPLGPQHF. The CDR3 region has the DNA TGTGCCAGCAGTGAAGCCCCGTTGGGGCCCCAGCATTTT.

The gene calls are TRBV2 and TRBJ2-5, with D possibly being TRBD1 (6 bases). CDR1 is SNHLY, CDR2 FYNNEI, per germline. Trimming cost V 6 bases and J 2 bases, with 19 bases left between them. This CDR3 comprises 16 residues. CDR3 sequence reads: CASRNAGVGGQETQYF. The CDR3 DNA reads TGTGCCAGCAGGAATGCAGGGGTAGGAGGTCAAGAGACCCAGTACTTC.

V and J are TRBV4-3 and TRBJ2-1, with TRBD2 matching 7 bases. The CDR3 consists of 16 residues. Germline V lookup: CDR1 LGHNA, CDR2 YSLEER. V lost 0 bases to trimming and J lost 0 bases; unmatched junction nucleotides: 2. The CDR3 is CASSQDGGSSYNEQFF. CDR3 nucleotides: TGCGCCAGCAGCCAAGATGGCGGGAGCTCCTACAATGAGCAGTTCTTC.

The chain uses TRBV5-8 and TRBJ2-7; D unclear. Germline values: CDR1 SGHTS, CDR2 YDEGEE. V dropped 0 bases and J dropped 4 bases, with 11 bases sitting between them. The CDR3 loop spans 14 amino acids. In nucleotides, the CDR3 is TGTGCCAGCAGCTTGGTAGGCATGGGATACGAGCAGTACTTC. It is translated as CASSLVGMGYEQYF.

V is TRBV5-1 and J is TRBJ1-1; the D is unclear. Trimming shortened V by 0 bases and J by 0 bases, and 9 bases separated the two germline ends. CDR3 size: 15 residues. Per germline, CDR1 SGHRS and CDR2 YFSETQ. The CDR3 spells CASSLGPEVNTEAFF. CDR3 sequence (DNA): TGCGCCAGCAGCTTGGGGCCGGAAGTGAACACTGAAGCTTTCTTT.

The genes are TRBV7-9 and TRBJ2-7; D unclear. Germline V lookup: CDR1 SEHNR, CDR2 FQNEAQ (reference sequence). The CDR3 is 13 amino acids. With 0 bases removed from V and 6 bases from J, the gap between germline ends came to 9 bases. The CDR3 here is CASSLAGPREQYF. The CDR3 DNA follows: TGTGCCAGCAGCTTAGCTGGGCCCCGCGAGCAGTACTTC.

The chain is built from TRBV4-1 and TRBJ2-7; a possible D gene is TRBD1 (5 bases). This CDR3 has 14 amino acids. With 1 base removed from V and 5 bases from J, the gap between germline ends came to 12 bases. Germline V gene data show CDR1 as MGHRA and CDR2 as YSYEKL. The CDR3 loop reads CASSQGSRGNEQYF. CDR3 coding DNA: TGCGCCAGCAGCCAAGGATCTAGGGGCAACGAGCAGTACTTC.

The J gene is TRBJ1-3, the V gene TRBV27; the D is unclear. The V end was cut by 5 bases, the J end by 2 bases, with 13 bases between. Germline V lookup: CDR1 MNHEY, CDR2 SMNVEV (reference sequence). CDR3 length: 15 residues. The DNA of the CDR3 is TGTGCCAGCAGTCCCCGTGGTAGTGCTGGAAACACCATATATTTT. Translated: CASSPRGSAGNTIYF.

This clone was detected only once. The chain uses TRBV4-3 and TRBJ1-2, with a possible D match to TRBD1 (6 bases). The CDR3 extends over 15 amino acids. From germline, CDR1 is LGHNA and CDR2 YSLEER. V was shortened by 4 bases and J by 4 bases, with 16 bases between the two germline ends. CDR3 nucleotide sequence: TGCGCCAGCAGCCCGGACGGGGGGGCAGTCTATGGCTACACCTTC. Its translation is CASSPDGGAVYGYTF.

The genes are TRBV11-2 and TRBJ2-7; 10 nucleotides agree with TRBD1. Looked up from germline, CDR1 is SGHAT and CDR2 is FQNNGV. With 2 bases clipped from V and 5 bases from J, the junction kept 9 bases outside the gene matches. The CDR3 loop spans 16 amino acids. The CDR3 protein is CASSLLGGQGFHEQYF. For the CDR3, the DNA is TGTGCCAGCAGCTTACTGGGGGGACAGGGGTTCCACGAGCAGTACTTC. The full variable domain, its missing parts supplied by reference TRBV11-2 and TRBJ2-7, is EAGVAQSPRYKIIEKRQSVAFWCNPISGHATLYWYQQILGQGPKLLIQFQNNGVVDDSQLPKDRFSAERLKGVDSTLKIQPAKLEDSAVYLCASSLLGGQGFHEQYFGPGTRLTVT.

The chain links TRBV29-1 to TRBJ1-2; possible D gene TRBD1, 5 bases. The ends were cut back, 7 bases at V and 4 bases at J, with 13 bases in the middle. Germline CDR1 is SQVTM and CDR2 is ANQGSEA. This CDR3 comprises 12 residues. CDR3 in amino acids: CSAGTRGYGYTF. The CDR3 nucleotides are TGCAGCGCTGGGACGAGGGGCTATGGCTACACCTTC.

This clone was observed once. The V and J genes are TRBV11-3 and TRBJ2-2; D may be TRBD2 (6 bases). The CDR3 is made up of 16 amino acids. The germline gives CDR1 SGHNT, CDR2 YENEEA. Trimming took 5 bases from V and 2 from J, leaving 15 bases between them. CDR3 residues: CASSGRTGSNTGELFF. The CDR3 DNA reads TGTGCCAGCAGCGGGAGGACCGGGAGTAACACCGGGGAGCTGTTTTTT.

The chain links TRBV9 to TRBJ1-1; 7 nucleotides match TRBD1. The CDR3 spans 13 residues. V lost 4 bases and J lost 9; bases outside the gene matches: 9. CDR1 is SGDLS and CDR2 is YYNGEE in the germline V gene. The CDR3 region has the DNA TGTGCCAGCAGCCCCTCCATGGGACAGAAAGCTTTCTTT. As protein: CASSPSMGQKAFF.

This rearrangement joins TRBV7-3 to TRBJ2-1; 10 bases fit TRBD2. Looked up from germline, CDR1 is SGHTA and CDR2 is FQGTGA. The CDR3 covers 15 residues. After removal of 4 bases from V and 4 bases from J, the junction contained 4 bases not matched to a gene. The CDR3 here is CASSYGLAVYNEQFF. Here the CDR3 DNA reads TGTGCCAGCAGCTACGGACTAGCGGTATACAATGAGCAGTTCTTC.

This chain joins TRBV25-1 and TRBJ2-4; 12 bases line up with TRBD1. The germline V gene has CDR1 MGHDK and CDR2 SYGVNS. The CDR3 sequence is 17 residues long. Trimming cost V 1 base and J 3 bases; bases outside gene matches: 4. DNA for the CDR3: TGTGCCAGCAGTGAATGGGGACAGGGGGCAGGCAAAAACATTCAGTACTTC. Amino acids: CASSEWGQGAGKNIQYF.